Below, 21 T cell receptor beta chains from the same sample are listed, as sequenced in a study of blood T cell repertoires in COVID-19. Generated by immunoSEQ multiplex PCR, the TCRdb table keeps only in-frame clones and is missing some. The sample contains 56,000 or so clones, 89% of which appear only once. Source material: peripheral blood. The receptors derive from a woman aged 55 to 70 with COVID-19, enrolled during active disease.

The CDR3, as DNA: TGTGCCAGCAGGATAAATCTGAGGTTCGAGCAGTTCTTC. Its translation: CASRINLRFEQFF. This chain links TRBV6-6 with TRBJ2-1; D is uncertain. The germline CDR1 and CDR2 sequences are MNHNY and SVGAGI (reference sequence). The V gene lost 6 bases and the J gene lost 10 bases, with 16 bases spanning the gap. There are 13 residues in the CDR3.

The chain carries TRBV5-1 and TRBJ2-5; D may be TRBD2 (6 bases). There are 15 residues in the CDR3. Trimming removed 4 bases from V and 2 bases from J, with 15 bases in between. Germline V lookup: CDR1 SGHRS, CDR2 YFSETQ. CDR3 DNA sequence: TGCGCCAGCAGCGGCGGGACTTCTTTACAAGAGACCCAGTACTTC. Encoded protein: CASSGGTSLQETQYF. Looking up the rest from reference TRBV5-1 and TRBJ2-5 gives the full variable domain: KAGVTQTPRYLIKTRGQQVTLSCSPISGHRSVSWYQQTPGQGLQFLFEYFSETQRNKGNFPGRFSGRQFSNSRSEMNVSTLELGDSALYLCASSGGTSLQETQYFGPGTRLLVL.

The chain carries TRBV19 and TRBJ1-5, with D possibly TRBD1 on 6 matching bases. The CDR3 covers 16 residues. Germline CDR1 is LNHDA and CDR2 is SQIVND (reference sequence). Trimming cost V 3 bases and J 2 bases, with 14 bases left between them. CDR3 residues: CASSIHPGAGNQPQHF. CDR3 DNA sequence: TGTGCCAGTAGTATTCATCCAGGGGCGGGCAATCAGCCCCAGCATTTT.

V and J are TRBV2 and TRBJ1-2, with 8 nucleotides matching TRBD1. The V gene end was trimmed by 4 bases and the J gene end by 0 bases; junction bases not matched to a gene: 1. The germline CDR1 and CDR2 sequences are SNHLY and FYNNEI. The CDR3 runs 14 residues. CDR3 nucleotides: TGTGCCAGCAGTGGGACAGGGACTAACTATGGCTACACCTTC. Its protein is CASSGTGTNYGYTF.

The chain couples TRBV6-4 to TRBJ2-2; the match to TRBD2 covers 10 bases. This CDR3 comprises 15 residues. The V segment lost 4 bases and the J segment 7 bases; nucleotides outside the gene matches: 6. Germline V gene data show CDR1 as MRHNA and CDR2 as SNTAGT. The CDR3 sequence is CASSVAGGNVGELFF. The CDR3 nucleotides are TGTGCCAGCAGTGTAGCGGGGGGAAACGTCGGGGAGCTGTTTTTT.

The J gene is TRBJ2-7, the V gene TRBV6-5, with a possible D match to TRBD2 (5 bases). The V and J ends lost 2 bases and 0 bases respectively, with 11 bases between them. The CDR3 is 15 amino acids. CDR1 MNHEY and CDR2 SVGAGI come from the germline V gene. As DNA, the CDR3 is TGTGCCAGCAGTTACGAAGGCGGGTCCTCCTACGAGCAGTACTTC. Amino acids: CASSYEGGSSYEQYF.

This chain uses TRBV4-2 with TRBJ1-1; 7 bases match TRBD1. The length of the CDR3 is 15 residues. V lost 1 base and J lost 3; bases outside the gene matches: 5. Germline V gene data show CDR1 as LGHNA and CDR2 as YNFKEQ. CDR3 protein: CASSQGTGDDTEAFF. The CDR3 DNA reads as TGTGCCAGCAGCCAAGGGACAGGAGATGACACTGAAGCTTTCTTT.

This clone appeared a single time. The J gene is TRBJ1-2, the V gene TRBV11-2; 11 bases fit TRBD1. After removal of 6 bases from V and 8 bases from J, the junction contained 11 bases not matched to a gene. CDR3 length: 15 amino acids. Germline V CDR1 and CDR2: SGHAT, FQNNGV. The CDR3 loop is CASRRDMGQGDGYTF. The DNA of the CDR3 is TGTGCCAGCAGACGAGACATGGGACAGGGGGACGGCTACACCTTC.

CDR3 residues: CASSPTSGRDEKLFF. CDR3 nucleotide sequence: TGTGCCAGCTCACCAACCTCGGGCAGGGATGAAAAACTGTTTTTT. The chain links TRBV18 to TRBJ1-4; possible D gene TRBD1, 5 bases. Germline-derived CDR1 and CDR2 are KGHSH and LQKENI. The CDR3 sequence is 15 residues long. V shed 2 bases and J shed 6 bases, with 13 bases lying between them.

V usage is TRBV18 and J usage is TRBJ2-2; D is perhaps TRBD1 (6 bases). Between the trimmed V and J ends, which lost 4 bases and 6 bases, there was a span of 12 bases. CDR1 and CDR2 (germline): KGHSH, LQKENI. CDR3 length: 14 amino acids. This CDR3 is CASSHTGIAGELFF. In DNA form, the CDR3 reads TGTGCCAGCTCACACACAGGGATCGCCGGGGAGCTGTTTTTT.

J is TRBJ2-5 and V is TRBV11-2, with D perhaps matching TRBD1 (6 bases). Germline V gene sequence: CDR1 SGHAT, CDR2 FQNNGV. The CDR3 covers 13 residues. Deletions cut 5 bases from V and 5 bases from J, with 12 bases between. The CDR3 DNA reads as TGTGCCAGCAGCCTACACAGGGATGAGACCCAGTACTTC. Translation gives CASSLHRDETQYF. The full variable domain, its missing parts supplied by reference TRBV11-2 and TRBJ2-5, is EAGVAQSPRYKIIEKRQSVAFWCNPISGHATLYWYQQILGQGPKLLIQFQNNGVVDDSQLPKDRFSAERLKGVDSTLKIQPAKLEDSAVYLCASSLHRDETQYFGPGTRLLVL.

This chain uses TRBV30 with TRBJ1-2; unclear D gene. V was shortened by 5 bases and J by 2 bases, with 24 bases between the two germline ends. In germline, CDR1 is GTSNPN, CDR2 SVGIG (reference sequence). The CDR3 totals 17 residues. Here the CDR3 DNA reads TGTGCCTGGGCCTGGAGGGCAGGCGGGTCGGTCAACTATGGCTACACCTTC. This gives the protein CAWAWRAGGSVNYGYTF.

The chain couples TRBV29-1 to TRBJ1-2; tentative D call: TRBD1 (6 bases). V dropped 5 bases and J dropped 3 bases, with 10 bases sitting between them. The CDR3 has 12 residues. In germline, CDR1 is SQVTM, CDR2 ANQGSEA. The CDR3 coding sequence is TGCAGCGTTAGCTACAGGGACTATGGCTACACCTTC. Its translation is CSVSYRDYGYTF.

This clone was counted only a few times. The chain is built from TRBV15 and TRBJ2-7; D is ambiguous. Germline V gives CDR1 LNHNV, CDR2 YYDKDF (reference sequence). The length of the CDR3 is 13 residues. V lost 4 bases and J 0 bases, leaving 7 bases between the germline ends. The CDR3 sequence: CATSNSRSYEQYF. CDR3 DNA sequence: TGTGCCACCAGCAACAGCCGCTCCTACGAGCAGTACTTC.

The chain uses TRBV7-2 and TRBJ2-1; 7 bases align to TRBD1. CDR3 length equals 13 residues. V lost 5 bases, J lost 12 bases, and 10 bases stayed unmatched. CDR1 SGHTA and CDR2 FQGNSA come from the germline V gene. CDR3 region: CASSLGTAGVQFF. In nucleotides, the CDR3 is TGTGCCAGCAGCCTTGGGACAGCAGGGGTGCAGTTCTTC.

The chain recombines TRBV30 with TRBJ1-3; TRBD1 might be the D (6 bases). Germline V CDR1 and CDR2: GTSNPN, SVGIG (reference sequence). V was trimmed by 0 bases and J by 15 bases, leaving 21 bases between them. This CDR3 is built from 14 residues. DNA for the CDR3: TGTGCCTGGAGTGTACAGGACCCTATACAGGGTGGATATTTT. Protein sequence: CAWSVQDPIQGGYF.

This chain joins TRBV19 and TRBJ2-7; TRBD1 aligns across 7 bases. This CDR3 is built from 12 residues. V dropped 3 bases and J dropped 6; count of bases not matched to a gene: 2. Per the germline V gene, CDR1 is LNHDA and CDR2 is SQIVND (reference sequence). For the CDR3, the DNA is TGTGCCAGTAGTATTTCAGGGGGCGAGCAGTACTTC. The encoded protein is CASSISGGEQYF.

CDR3 protein: CASSQRPDGFTTGEQYF. CDR3 coding DNA: TGTGCCAGCAGCCAAAGGCCGGATGGCTTTACTACGGGAGAGCAGTACTTC. This sequence joins TRBV4-2 and TRBJ2-7; the D gene is possibly TRBD2 (5 bases). V lost 2 bases to trimming and J lost 7 bases, with 24 bases between them. There are 17 residues in the CDR3. The germline V gene has CDR1 LGHNA and CDR2 YNFKEQ.

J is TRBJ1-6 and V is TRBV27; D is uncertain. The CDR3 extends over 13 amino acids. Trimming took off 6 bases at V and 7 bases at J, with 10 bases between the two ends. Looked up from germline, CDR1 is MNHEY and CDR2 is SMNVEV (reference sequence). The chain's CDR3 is CASSGLQNSPLHF. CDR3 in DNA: TGTGCCAGCAGCGGTTTACAGAATTCACCCCTCCACTTT.

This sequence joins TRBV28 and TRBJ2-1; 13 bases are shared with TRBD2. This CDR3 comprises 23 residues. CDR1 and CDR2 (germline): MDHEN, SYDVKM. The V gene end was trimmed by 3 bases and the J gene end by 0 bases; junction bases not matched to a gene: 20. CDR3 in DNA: TGTGCCAGCAGTTTGAGACGGACAGGAAGGACTAGCGGGAGCTATCGCTCCTACAATGAGCAGTTCTTC. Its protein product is CASSLRRTGRTSGSYRSYNEQFF.

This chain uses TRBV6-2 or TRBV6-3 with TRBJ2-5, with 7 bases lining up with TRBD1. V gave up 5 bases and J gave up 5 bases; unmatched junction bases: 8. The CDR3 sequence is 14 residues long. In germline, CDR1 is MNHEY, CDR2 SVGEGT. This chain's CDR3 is CASSITGVLETQYF. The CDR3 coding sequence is TGTGCCAGCAGTATTACAGGGGTTCTTGAGACCCAGTACTTC.